These 14 T cell receptor beta chains were sequenced from one sample in a study of OX40 agonist ivuxolimab in advanced cancers. Using immunoSEQ multiplex PCR, the repertoire was profiled, and TCRdb retains in-frame clones only, with some absent. Altogether over 75,000 clones are present, about 90% being singletons, with the ten largest covering approximately 0.41%. Sequencing used CD4+ or CD8+ T cells sorted from blood, obtained in a trial of the OX40 agonist ivuxolimab. Receptors were obtained from an adult with an advanced solid tumor such as melanoma, head and neck, liver or kidney cancer.

The CDR3: CASSPRDVGGRTYEQYF. CDR3 nucleotide sequence: TGTGCCAGCTCACCACGGGATGTGGGCGGGAGAACTTACGAGCAGTACTTC. The chain links TRBV18 to TRBJ2-7; TRBD2 matches 7 bases. Germline lookup yields CDR1 KGHSH and CDR2 LQKENI. The V and J ends lost 1 base and 4 bases, in that order; junction bases with no gene match: 13. The CDR3 runs 17 residues.

The V and J genes are TRBV10-1 and TRBJ2-3; the match to TRBD2 covers 8 bases. Germline trimming cut 6 bases from V and 2 bases from J; bases unmatched to any gene: 7. The CDR3 extends over 15 amino acids. The germline gives CDR1 WNHNN, CDR2 SYGVQD (reference sequence). CDR3 nucleotides: TGCGCCAGCAGCCCAACTAGCGGAGCCACAGATACGCAGTATTTT. Translated: CASSPTSGATDTQYF.

This sequence joins TRBV5-1 and TRBJ2-7; 7 bases match TRBD1. CDR3 length: 15 amino acids. Germline lookup yields CDR1 SGHRS and CDR2 YFSETQ. V shed 0 bases, J shed 0 bases, and the junction held 3 bases outside the gene matches. The CDR3 loop reads CASSLGQGSSYEQYF. The CDR3 DNA follows: TGCGCCAGCAGCTTGGGACAGGGAAGCTCCTACGAGCAGTACTTC. The variable domain in full, completed from reference TRBV5-1 and TRBJ2-7, reads KAGVTQTPRYLIKTRGQQVTLSCSPISGHRSVSWYQQTPGQGLQFLFEYFSETQRNKGNFPGRFSGRQFSNSRSEMNVSTLELGDSALYLCASSLGQGSSYEQYFGPGTRLTVT.

V usage is TRBV19 and J usage is TRBJ1-4; TRBD1 matches 7 bases. Germline-derived CDR1 and CDR2 are LNHDA and SQIVND (reference sequence). This CDR3 is built from 14 residues. Unmatched junction bases numbered 5, after V lost 3 bases and J lost 7 bases. The CDR3 region is CASSIRGHGEKLFF. For the CDR3, the DNA is TGTGCCAGTAGTATTAGGGGGCATGGTGAAAAACTGTTTTTT.

The rearrangement links TRBV15 to TRBJ2-5; perhaps D is TRBD1 or TRBD2 (6 bases each). Germline CDR1 reads LNHNV; CDR2 reads YYDKDF (reference sequence). This CDR3 has 15 amino acids. Trimming took 2 bases from V and 4 from J, leaving 14 bases between them. In DNA, the CDR3 is TGTGCCACCAGCAGACAATTTCGGGGGCCAGAGACCCAGTACTTC. Encoded protein: CATSRQFRGPETQYF. The entire variable domain, with the rest obtained from reference TRBV15 and TRBJ2-5, is as follows: DAMVIQNPRYQVTQFGKPVTLSCSQTLNHNVMYWYQQKSSQAPKLLFHYYDKDFNNEADTPDNFQSRRPNTSFCFLDIRSPGLGDTAMYLCATSRQFRGPETQYFGPGTRLLVL.

This chain uses TRBV5-4 with TRBJ2-1; D may be TRBD1 (5 bases). Trimming stripped 4 bases from V and 4 bases from J, with 18 bases between. CDR1 is SGHNT, CDR2 YYREEE, per germline (reference sequence). The CDR3 runs to 16 residues. CDR3 coding DNA: TGTGCCAGCAGCCTCCCAGGGATCAGATTTTACAATGAGCAGTTCTTC. It yields the protein CASSLPGIRFYNEQFF. The complete variable domain, with remaining parts taken from reference TRBV5-4 and TRBJ2-1, reads ETGVTQSPTHLIKTRGQQVTLRCSSQSGHNTVSWYQQALGQGPQFIFQYYREEENGRGNFPPRFSGLQFPNYSSELNVNALELDDSALYLCASSLPGIRFYNEQFFGPGTRLTVL.

V usage is TRBV28 and J usage is TRBJ1-2; the D is unclear. The CDR3 loop spans 14 amino acids. Deletions cut 3 bases from V and 2 bases from J, with 10 bases between. Per germline, CDR1 MDHEN and CDR2 SYDVKM. The CDR3 is CASSFGQNNYGYTF. CDR3 DNA: TGTGCCAGCAGTTTTGGGCAGAACAACTATGGCTACACCTTC.

The chain employs TRBV5-8 and TRBJ1-5; no definite D call. The length of the CDR3 is 15 residues. Germline values: CDR1 SGHTS, CDR2 YDEGEE. V was cut by 4 bases and J by 0 bases, with 11 bases left in between. This CDR3 is CASSPGVYSNQPQHF. The CDR3 region has the DNA TGTGCCAGCAGCCCAGGAGTTTATAGCAATCAGCCCCAGCATTTT.

V gene TRBV28 combines with J gene TRBJ1-1; D call uncertain. Looked up from germline, CDR1 is MDHEN and CDR2 is SYDVKM. CDR3 length: 14 residues. V was pared by 5 bases and J by 7 bases, with 17 bases between. This chain's CDR3 is CASSPTHSVYEAFF. The CDR3 DNA is TGTGCCAGCAGTCCCACGCACAGTGTTTATGAAGCTTTCTTT.

V and J are TRBV7-2 and TRBJ2-1; 10 nucleotides align to TRBD1. Germline V gene lookup returns CDR1 SGHTA and CDR2 FQGNSA. The CDR3 covers 16 residues. The J segment lost 5 bases and the V segment lost 5 bases, leaving 9 bases of the junction unmatched. CDR3 sequence reads: CASSPKTGGGNNEQFF. Written as DNA, the CDR3 is TGTGCCAGCAGCCCCAAGACAGGGGGCGGAAACAATGAGCAGTTCTTC.

The rearrangement uses TRBV7-9 and TRBJ2-3, with D possibly TRBD2 on 6 matching bases. This CDR3 spans 15 amino acids. Germline V lookup: CDR1 SEHNR, CDR2 FQNEAQ (reference sequence). V was trimmed by 3 bases and J by 0 bases, leaving 10 bases between them. CDR3: CASSLWDSSTDTQYF. CDR3 DNA: TGTGCCAGCAGCTTGTGGGACTCCAGCACAGATACGCAGTATTTT. The whole variable domain, remainder taken from reference TRBV7-9 and TRBJ2-3, is DTGVSQNPRHKITKRGQNVTFRCDPISEHNRLYWYRQTLGQGPEFLTYFQNEAQLEKSRLLSDRFSAERPKGSFSTLEIQRTEQGDSAMYLCASSLWDSSTDTQYFGPGTRLTVL.

The V call is TRBV19, the J call TRBJ1-1, with 7 bases that match TRBD1. With 6 bases clipped from V and 1 base from J, the junction kept 2 bases outside the gene matches. Germline CDR1 is LNHDA and CDR2 is SQIVND (reference sequence). The CDR3 has 13 residues. This chain's CDR3 is CASSDRANTEAFF. DNA of the CDR3: TGTGCCAGTAGCGACAGGGCGAACACTGAAGCTTTCTTT.

This clone occurred a few times. The rearrangement uses TRBV19 and TRBJ2-7, with 9 bases lining up with TRBD1. CDR3 length equals 14 residues. Trimming cost V 4 bases and J 5 bases; bases outside gene matches: 6. Germline values: CDR1 LNHDA, CDR2 SQIVND (reference sequence). As DNA, the CDR3 is TGTGCCAGTAGTACCTTACAGGGGGCGGACGAGCAGTACTTC. Its translation is CASSTLQGADEQYF.

V usage is TRBV28 and J usage is TRBJ2-7; 7 positions match TRBD2. CDR3 length: 14 residues. The V gene's germline CDR1 is MDHEN and CDR2 SYDVKM. V lost 3 bases and J lost 3; bases outside the gene matches: 5. Here the CDR3 reads CASSLEGRVYEQYF. CDR3 DNA: TGTGCCAGCAGTTTGGAGGGGAGGGTCTACGAGCAGTACTTC.